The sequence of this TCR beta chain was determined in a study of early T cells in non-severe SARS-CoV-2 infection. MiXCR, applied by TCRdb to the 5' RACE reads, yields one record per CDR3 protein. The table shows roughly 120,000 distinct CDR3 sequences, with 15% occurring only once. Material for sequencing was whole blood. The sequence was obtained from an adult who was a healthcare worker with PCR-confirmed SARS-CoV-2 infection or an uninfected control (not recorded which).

In DNA, the CDR3 is TGTGCCAGCTCACCACCTCGGACAGGATTCAACACTGAAGCTTTCTTT. Protein: CASSPPRTGFNTEAFF. The chain couples TRBV18 to TRBJ1-1; TRBD1 aligns across 7 bases. CDR3 length: 16 amino acids. J was trimmed by 2 bases and V by 0 bases; bases with no gene match: 6. The germline V gene encodes CDR1 KGHSH and CDR2 LQKENI.